Shown below are 6 T cell receptor beta chains from a single sample sequenced in a study of blood T cell repertoires in COVID-19 (dated by TCRdb to 2019 to 2021). The method was the immunoSEQ multiplex PCR assay. TCRdb re-hosts the immuneACCESS table, in-frame sequences only. Its copies lack some clones; in the studies checked, an unresolved V gene accounts for under half of them, and the cause for the rest is not known. The sample table contains about 270,000 clones; only one count was recorded for about 90% of them. Clones ranked in the top ten supply more than 1.5% of the sample. The material sequenced was PBMCs or T cells enriched from blood (not recorded which). These receptor sequences come from an older woman who had recovered from COVID-19.

V and J are TRBV3-1 (or the pseudogene TRBV3-2) and TRBJ2-4, with a weak D call TRBD2 (5 bases). Germline-derived CDR1 and CDR2 are LGHDT and YNNKEL (reference sequence). This CDR3 has 15 residues. Between the trimmed V and J ends, which lost 5 bases and 0 bases, there was a span of 11 bases. This CDR3 is CASSGTGKAKNIQYF. The CDR3 bases are TGTGCCAGCAGCGGTACCGGGAAAGCCAAAAACATTCAGTACTTC.

Note on this clone: A junction boundary mismatches the germline segment, possibly from a read error. The rearrangement links TRBV7-7 to TRBJ2-5, with D perhaps TRBD2 (5 bases). Germline lookup yields CDR1 SSHAT and CDR2 FNYEAQ (reference sequence). The CDR3 is 15 amino acids. CDR3 residues: CASSGNGFRGETQYF. The CDR3 DNA reads as TGTGCTAGCAGCGGCAATGGGTTCCGAGGGGAGACCCAGTACTTC.

V gene TRBV29-1 combines with J gene TRBJ1-5, with D hard to call. The CDR3 runs 13 residues. Per the germline V gene, CDR1 is SQVTM and CDR2 is ANQGSEA. The germline V and J ends were trimmed by 3 bases and 7 bases, with 13 bases remaining between them. Written as DNA, the CDR3 is TGCAGCGTTGAGGAGGGCGGAGGGCAGCCCCAGCATTTT. Its translation: CSVEEGGGQPQHF.

This clone was counted ten times or more. The chain carries TRBV7-9 and TRBJ2-1, with TRBD1 as a possible D gene (5 bases). From germline, CDR1 is SEHNR and CDR2 FQNEAQ (reference sequence). There are 13 residues in the CDR3. V shed 5 bases and J shed 10 bases, with 15 bases lying between them. CDR3 residues: CASSGRQGIEQFF. The CDR3 DNA reads TGTGCCAGCAGCGGCCGCCAGGGAATCGAGCAGTTCTTC.

This clone appeared a single time. The V call is TRBV27, the J call TRBJ1-5; D call uncertain. V lost 3 bases and J lost 6, with 9 bases in between. CDR3 size: 13 residues. Germline V lookup: CDR1 MNHEY, CDR2 SMNVEV (reference sequence). The DNA of the CDR3 is TGTGCCAGCAGTTTCGAGGGCGGTCAGCCCCAGCATTTT. Translation: CASSFEGGQPQHF.

Here the CDR3 reads CAWDDRERGEKLFF. The DNA for the CDR3 is TGTGCCTGGGACGACAGAGAGAGAGGAGAAAAACTGTTTTTT. The gene calls are TRBV30 and TRBJ1-4; possibly TRBD1 for D (5 bases). CDR3 length equals 14 residues. CDR1 is GTSNPN, CDR2 SVGIG, per germline (reference sequence). The V end was cut by 5 bases, the J end by 8 bases, with 18 bases between.